These T cell receptor beta chains were read from a single sample in a study of blood T cell repertoires in COVID-19. Assay: immunoSEQ multiplex PCR; the TCRdb copy retains only in-frame clones and omits some. The sample has 160,000 or so clones, more than 75% seen once. The sample comprised PBMCs or T cells enriched from blood (not recorded which). All receptors derive from a woman aged 45-60 years who had recovered from COVID-19. CDR3s include the opening cysteine and the closing phenylalanine or tryptophan. D genes are given only for firm matches. Only part of the rows carry a size: once, few, many, or a class if the clone is expanded.

J	size	D	V	CDR3	DNA
TRBJ1-4	-	-	TRBV9	CASSATGGLTNEKLFF	TGTGCCAGCAGCGCAACGGGGGGGCTGACTAATGAAAAACTGTTTTTT
TRBJ1-1	-	TRBD1	TRBV19	CASSVRTGENTEAFF	TGTGCCAGTAGTGTGAGGACAGGGGAGAACACTGAAGCTTTCTTT
TRBJ2-7	once	TRBD1	TRBV5-4	CASSRHKGAYEQYF	TGTGCCAGCAGCCGACATAAGGGGGCGTACGAGCAGTACTTC
TRBJ1-1	-	-	TRBV12-3/TRBV12-4	CASSLVEAREAFF	TGTGCCAGCAGTTTAGTGGAGGCCCGAGAAGCTTTCTTT
TRBJ1-1	-	-	TRBV7-3	CASSTYPNTEAFF	TGTGCCAGCAGCACCTATCCGAACACTGAAGCTTTCTTT
TRBJ1-1	few	-	TRBV21-1	CASSKEEVREAFF	TGTGCCAGCAGCAAAGAGGAGGTCAGGGAAGCTTTCTTT
TRBJ1-2	-	-	TRBV5-5	CASSLQDNYGYTF	TGTGCCAGCAGCTTACAGGATAACTATGGCTACACCTTC
TRBJ1-1	-	-	TRBV6-5	CASIRGAPSTEAFF	TGTGCCAGCATCAGGGGCGCTCCTTCCACTGAAGCTTTCTTT
TRBJ2-2	-	-	TRBV9	CASSVYPTGELFF	TGTGCCAGCAGCGTCTACCCCACCGGGGAGCTGTTTTTT
TRBJ1-1	-	-	TRBV6-5	CASSYSAGQSEAFF	TGTGCCAGCAGTTACTCAGCAGGGCAGAGTGAAGCTTTCTTT
TRBJ2-7	once	-	TRBV19	CASSIGGRVAYEQYF	TGTGCCAGTAGTATAGGTGGCAGGGTTGCCTACGAGCAGTACTTC
TRBJ2-7	-	-	TRBV15	CATSTRTGISSYEQYF	TGTGCCACCAGCACACGAACAGGGATAAGCTCCTACGAGCAGTACTTC